Here is one T cell receptor beta chain with its context. The source of the sample is a study of blood T cell repertoires in COVID-19. In germline, CDR1 is SQVTM, CDR2 ANQGSEA. The CDR3 consists of 15 residues. J was trimmed by 5 bases and V by 5 bases; bases with no gene match: 13. Individuals aged roughly 18 to 90 years were recruited from roughly 23 US areas. Cohort allocation depended upon clinical history that participants reported. Profiling relied on immunoSEQ multiplex PCR, and the TCRdb table lists in-frame clones only, not all of them. The sample lists 300,000 to 400,000 clones, 70% to 90% occurring once.

This receptor was taken from a woman in her twenties or thirties with acute COVID-19. The gene calls are TRBV29-1 and TRBJ1-2, with 8 bases fitting TRBD1. Input material: PBMCs or T cells enriched from blood (not recorded which). This chain's CDR3 is CSVSRQGPAIYGYTF. The CDR3 DNA sequence: TGCAGCGTTTCCCGACAGGGGCCGGCAATTTATGGCTACACCTTC.